These T cell receptor beta chains were read from a single sample in a study of blood T cells in healthy people across ages. TCRdb independently ran MiXCR on the 5' RACE reads; one entry per CDR3 protein. The sample contains roughly 800,000 distinct CDR3 sequences, roughly 24% of which appear only once. This same sample was also part of a study on T cells of mothers and their children.

Sequencing was performed on blood. These receptors originate from a boy aged 5-17 years in good health. Each CDR3 is given with its conserved first and last residue. Each record gives: D gene, clone size, V gene, J gene, CDR3 length, CDR3 DNA, CDR3 protein. D genes are given only for firm matches. The size of a clone is reported for some rows only, either as once, few or many, or as a class for expanded clones.

TRBD2,NA,TRBV6-5,TRBJ2-7,14,TGTGCCAGCAGTTACTCCAGGGAGGGGTACGAGCAGTACTTC,CASSYSREGYEQYF
TRBD1,NA,TRBV6-1,TRBJ2-1,14,TGTGCCAGCGAGAGGACAGGGCAATCAAATGAGCAGTTCTTC,CASERTGQSNEQFF
TRBD1,few,TRBV29-1,TRBJ1-2,13,TGCAGCGTCGCGGACAGGGGAAGCTATGGCTACACCTTC,CSVADRGSYGYTF
NA,NA,TRBV7-9,TRBJ2-2,14,TGTGCCAGCAGCCCCCGGGGGAGCACCGGGGAGCTGCTTTTT,CASSPRGSTGELLF
NA,NA,TRBV11-1,TRBJ2-1,15,TGTGCCAGCAGCCTAAGGAACAGGCTAATGAATGAGCAGTTCTTC,CASSLRNRLMNEQFF
NA,NA,TRBV20-1,TRBJ2-2,17,TGCAGTGCTAGAGATACTCTCAACCCAACGAACACCGGGGAGCTGTTTTTT,CSARDTLNPTNTGELFF
TRBD1,many,TRBV7-9,TRBJ1-4,14,TGTGCCAGCAGCTTGACAGGGTATGGTGAAAAACTGTTTTTT,CASSLTGYGEKLFF
NA,NA,TRBV2,TRBJ2-3,14,TGTGCCAGCAGTGCAGGGTGGGGCACAGATACGCAGTATTTT,CASSAGWGTDTQYF
NA,NA,TRBV7-2,TRBJ1-2,15,TGTGCCAGCAGCGAAAATACAGGGATGGCCTATGGCTACACCTTC,CASSENTGMAYGYTF
NA,few,TRBV7-8,TRBJ1-4,14,TGTGCCAGCAGTCCACGTTCCTCGAATGAAAAACTGTTTTTT,CASSPRSSNEKLFF
TRBD1,NA,TRBV7-9,TRBJ2-7,15,TGTGCCAGCAGCTTGGGACAGGGGGTCGCCTACGAGCAGTACTTC,CASSLGQGVAYEQYF
NA,few,TRBV29-1,TRBJ2-5,12,TGCAGCGTTGAGGACGGGGAAGAGACCCAGTACTTC,CSVEDGEETQYF